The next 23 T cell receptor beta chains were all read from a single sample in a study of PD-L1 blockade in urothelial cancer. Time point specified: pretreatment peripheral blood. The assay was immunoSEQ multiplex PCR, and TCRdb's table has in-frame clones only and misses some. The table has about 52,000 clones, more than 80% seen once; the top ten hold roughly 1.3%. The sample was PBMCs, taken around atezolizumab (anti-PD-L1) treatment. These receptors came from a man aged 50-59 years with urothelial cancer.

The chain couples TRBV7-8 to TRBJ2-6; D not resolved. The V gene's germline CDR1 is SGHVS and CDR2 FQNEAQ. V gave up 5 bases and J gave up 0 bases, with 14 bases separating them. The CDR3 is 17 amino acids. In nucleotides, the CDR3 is TGTGCCAGCAGCCCCACGGTCTTTAGCTCTGGGGCCAACGTCCTGACTTTC. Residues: CASSPTVFSSGANVLTF.

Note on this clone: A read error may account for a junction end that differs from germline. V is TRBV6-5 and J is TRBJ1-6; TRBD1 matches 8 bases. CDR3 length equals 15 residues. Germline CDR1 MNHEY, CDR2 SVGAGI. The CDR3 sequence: CASSYSTGAHSPLHF. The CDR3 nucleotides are TGTGCCAGCAGTTACTCGACAGGGGCCCATTCGCCCCTCCACTTT.

Here the CDR3 DNA reads TGTGCCAGCAGCGTAGGCCAAGCGGGAGGCACAGATACGCAGTATTTT. Its protein is CASSVGQAGGTDTQYF. The rearrangement joins TRBV9 to TRBJ2-3, with 8 bases that match TRBD2. J was trimmed by 1 base and V by 0 bases; bases with no gene match: 4. CDR3 length: 16 amino acids. Germline loops: CDR1 SGDLS, CDR2 YYNGEE.

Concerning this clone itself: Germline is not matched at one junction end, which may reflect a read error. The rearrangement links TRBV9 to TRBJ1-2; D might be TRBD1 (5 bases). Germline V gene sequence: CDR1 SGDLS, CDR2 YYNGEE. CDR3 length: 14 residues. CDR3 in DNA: TGTGCCAGCAGCCCCCGGGACTGGGGATATGGCCACACCTTC. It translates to CASSPRDWGYGHTF.

CDR3 amino acids: CASSSGQGAVGYTF. CDR3 bases: TGTGCCAGCAGTTCGGGACAGGGGGCCGTCGGCTACACCTTC. The gene calls are TRBV6-6 and TRBJ1-2, with 12 nucleotides matching TRBD1. The CDR3 length is 14 residues. CDR1 is MNHNY, CDR2 SVGAGI, per germline (reference sequence). Trimming took 4 bases from V and 8 from J; bases not matched to a gene: 5.

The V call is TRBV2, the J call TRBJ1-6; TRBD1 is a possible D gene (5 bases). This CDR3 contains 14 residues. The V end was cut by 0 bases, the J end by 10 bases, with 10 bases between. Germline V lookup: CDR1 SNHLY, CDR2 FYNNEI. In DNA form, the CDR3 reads TGTGCCAGCAGTGAAGCCAGGGTAATCTCACCCCTCCACTTT. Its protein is CASSEARVISPLHF.

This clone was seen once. CDR3 residues: CASSRLRGIHEQYF. CDR3 DNA: TGTGCCAGCAGCCGCCTACGCGGGATCCACGAGCAGTACTTC. The chain has TRBV11-2 and TRBJ2-7, with D perhaps matching TRBD2 (6 bases). Germline V gives CDR1 SGHAT, CDR2 FQNNGV. Deletions cut 5 bases from V and 5 bases from J, with 16 bases between. The CDR3 runs to 14 residues.

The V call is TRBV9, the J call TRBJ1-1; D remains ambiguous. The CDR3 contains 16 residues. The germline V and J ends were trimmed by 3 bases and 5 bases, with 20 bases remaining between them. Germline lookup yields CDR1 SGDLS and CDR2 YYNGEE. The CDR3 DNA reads TGTGCCAGCAGCGCAATACCCCTACGAGGGCAGACTGAAGCTTTCTTT. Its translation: CASSAIPLRGQTEAFF.

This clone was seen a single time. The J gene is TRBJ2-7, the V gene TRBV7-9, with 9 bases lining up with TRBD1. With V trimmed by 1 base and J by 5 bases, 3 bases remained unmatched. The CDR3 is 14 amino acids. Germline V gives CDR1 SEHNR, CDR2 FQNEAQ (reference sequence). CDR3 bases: TGTGCCAGCAGCTTAGGGGACAGGGTCAACGAGCAGTACTTC. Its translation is CASSLGDRVNEQYF. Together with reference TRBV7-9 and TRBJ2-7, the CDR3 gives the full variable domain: DTGVSQNPRHKITKRGQNVTFRCDPISEHNRLYWYRQTLGQGPEFLTYFQNEAQLEKSRLLSDRFSAERPKGSFSTLEIQRTEQGDSAMYLCASSLGDRVNEQYFGPGTRLTVT.

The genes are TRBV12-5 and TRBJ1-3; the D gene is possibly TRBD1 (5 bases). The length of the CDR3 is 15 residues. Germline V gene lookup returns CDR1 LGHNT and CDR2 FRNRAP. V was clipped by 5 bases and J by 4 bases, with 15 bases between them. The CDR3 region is CASGPPTVAGNTIYF. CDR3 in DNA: TGTGCTAGTGGTCCCCCGACAGTCGCAGGAAACACCATATATTTT.

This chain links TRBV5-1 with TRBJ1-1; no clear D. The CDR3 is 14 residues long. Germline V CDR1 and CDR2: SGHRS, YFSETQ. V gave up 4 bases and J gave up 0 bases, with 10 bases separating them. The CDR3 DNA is TGCGCCAGCAGCCGTGGCAGGATGAACACTGAAGCTTTCTTT. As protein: CASSRGRMNTEAFF.

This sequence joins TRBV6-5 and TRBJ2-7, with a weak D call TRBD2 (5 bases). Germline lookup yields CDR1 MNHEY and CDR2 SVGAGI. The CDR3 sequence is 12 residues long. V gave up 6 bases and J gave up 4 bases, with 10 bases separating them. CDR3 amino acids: CASSSGVYEQYF. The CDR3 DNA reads TGTGCCAGCAGCAGCGGTGTTTACGAGCAGTACTTC.

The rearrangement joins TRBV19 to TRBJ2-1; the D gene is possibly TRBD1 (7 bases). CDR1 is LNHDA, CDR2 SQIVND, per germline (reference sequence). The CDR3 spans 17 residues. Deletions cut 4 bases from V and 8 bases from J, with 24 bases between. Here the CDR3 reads CASSRRQGSGFMDEQFF. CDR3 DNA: TGTGCCAGTAGTAGACGACAGGGCAGCGGGTTTATGGATGAGCAGTTCTTC.

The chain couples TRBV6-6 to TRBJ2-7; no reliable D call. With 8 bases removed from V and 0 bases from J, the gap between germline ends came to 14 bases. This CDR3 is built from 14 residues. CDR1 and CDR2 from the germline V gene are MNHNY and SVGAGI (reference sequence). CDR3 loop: CASSVEPISYEQYF. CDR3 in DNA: TGTGCCAGCTCGGTTGAGCCGATCTCCTACGAGCAGTACTTC.

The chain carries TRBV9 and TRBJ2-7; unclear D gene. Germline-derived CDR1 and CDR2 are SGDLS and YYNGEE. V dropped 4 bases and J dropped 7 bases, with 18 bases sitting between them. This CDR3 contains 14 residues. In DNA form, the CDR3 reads TGTGCCAGCAGCCTGAAATCCACCGGGTGGGAGCAGTACTTC. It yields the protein CASSLKSTGWEQYF.

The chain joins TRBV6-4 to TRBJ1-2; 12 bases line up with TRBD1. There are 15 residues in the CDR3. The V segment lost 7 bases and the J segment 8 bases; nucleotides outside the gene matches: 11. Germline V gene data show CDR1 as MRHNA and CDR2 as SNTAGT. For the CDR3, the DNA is TGTGCCAGCAAGCCCGCCGGGACAGGGGGCGCCGGCTACACCTTC. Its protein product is CASKPAGTGGAGYTF.

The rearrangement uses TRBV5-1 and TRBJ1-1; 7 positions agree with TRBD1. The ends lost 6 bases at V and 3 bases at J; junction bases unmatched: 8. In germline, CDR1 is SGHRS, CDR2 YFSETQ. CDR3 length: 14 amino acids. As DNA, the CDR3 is TGCGCCAGCAACGAAGGGGGCCTGTACACTGAAGCTTTCTTT. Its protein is CASNEGGLYTEAFF. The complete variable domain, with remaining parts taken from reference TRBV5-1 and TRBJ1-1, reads KAGVTQTPRYLIKTRGQQVTLSCSPISGHRSVSWYQQTPGQGLQFLFEYFSETQRNKGNFPGRFSGRQFSNSRSEMNVSTLELGDSALYLCASNEGGLYTEAFFGQGTRLTVV.

The CDR3 DNA reads TGTGCCAGCAGCACCGGGACAGGGGGCCGGGAGACCCAGTACTTC. This sequence encodes CASSTGTGGRETQYF. The chain carries TRBV7-3 and TRBJ2-5, with 12 positions matching TRBD1. Looked up from germline, CDR1 is SGHTA and CDR2 is FQGTGA. This CDR3 spans 15 amino acids. Unmatched junction bases numbered 6, after V lost 5 bases and J lost 5 bases.

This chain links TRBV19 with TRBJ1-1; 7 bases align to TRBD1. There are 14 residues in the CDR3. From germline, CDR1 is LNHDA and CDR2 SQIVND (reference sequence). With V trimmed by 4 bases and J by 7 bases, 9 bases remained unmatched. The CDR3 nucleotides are TGTGCCAGTAGTACCGACAGGGAAGGACGTGAAGCTTTCTTT. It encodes CASSTDREGREAFF. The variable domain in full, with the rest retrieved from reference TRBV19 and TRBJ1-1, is DGGITQSPKYLFRKEGQNVTLSCEQNLNHDAMYWYRQDPGQGLRLIYYSQIVNDFQKGDIAEGYSVSREKKESFPLTVTSAQKNPTAFYLCASSTDREGREAFFGQGTRLTVV.

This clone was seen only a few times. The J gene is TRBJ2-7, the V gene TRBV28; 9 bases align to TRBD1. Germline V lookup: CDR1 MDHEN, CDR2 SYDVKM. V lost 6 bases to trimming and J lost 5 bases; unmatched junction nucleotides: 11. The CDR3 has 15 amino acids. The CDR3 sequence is CASRAAGTGSNEQYF. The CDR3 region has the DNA TGTGCCAGCAGGGCCGCCGGGACAGGGTCCAACGAGCAGTACTTC.

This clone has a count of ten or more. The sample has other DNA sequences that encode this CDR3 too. Here the CDR3 reads CASSELAGGQETQYF. The CDR3 coding sequence is TGTGCCAGCAGTGAATTAGCGGGGGGGCAAGAGACCCAGTACTTC. The rearrangement uses TRBV6-1 and TRBJ2-5; 11 bases fit TRBD2. The CDR3 sequence is 15 residues long. V shed 2 bases and J 2 bases; nucleotides not matched to a gene: 1. CDR1 MNHNS and CDR2 SASEGT come from the germline V gene.

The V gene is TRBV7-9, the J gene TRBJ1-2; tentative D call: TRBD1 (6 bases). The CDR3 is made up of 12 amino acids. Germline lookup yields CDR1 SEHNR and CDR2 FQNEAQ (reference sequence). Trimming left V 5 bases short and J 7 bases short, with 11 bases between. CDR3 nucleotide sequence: TGTGCCAGCAGCCGGACAGATCCTGGCTACACCTTC. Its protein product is CASSRTDPGYTF. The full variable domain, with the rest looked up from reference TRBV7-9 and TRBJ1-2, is DTGVSQNPRHKITKRGQNVTFRCDPISEHNRLYWYRQTLGQGPEFLTYFQNEAQLEKSRLLSDRFSAERPKGSFSTLEIQRTEQGDSAMYLCASSRTDPGYTFGSGTRLTVV.

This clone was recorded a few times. The CDR3 spells CASSLTGTGISYEQYF. The CDR3 DNA is TGTGCCAGCAGCCTAACTGGGACAGGGATCTCCTACGAGCAGTACTTC. This chain links TRBV7-2 with TRBJ2-7; 9 positions agree with TRBD1. J gave up 0 bases and V 5 bases, and 8 bases lay outside the gene matches. CDR1 and CDR2 (germline): SGHTA, FQGNSA. The CDR3 sequence is 16 residues long.